This T cell receptor beta chain was captured by sequencing in a study of cytomegalovirus exposure and HLA in healthy donors (dated 2017 in TCRdb). About the study as a whole: In an earlier analysis of roughly 500 of the donors, around 300 Gb of sequence data and 90 million to 130 million unique TCR beta sequences from about 190 million T cells were reported. Roughly 300 gigabases of sequencing data and approximately 92 million unique TCR sequences made up an early release that covered 640 HLA-typed donors. Of the 300 to 450 genotyped donors, less than 90% were placed in the genetic ancestry cluster associated with self-reported Caucasian donors. The study aimed to test whether signatures of past pathogen exposure could be identified by cataloging public T cell receptors. The study used immunosequencing to profile the T cell repertoires of approximately 650 subjects and linked those repertoires to cytomegalovirus serostatus. Along with the approximately 670-subject first cohort, a separate validation cohort of over 90 different subjects was used. The study combined high-throughput TCR immunosequencing, statistical association of individual TCRs with disease status, and machine learning to predict cytomegalovirus infection status. A later analysis re-examined previously published TCR beta repertoires from 600 to 700 donors and added high-resolution HLA genotyping to investigate patterns of TCR occurrence. In the later analysis, no new phenotypic data were used to find candidate immune exposures; instead, reliance was placed on TCR beta sequences and their occurrence across donors. In an earlier analysis of about 590 of the donors, high-throughput TCR beta sequencing was used to judge whether each TCR beta V gene segment behaved as functional or pseudogenic. Donor age, sex, ethnicity and CMV serostatus were collected together with the repertoire data. Genome-wide SNP genotypes for about 60% of the 666 donors were used in a later genetic analysis, which treated that subset as a discovery cohort. Every repertoire in the discovery cohort had been generated on one and the same sequencing platform. Both class I and class II loci were covered by HLA typing, at four-digit resolution. The number of donors typed differed by locus, with roughly 620-640 for A, B, C, DRB1 and DQB1, over 500 for DQA1, approximately 580 for DPA1, and around 460 for DPB1. Four to six DR-DQ haplotypes were handled as single units for association and clustering, since linkage in the cohort was strong. Across approximately 420 genotyped donors of the cohort, an average of about 200,000 unique TCR beta nucleotide sequences per donor were sequenced, and about a sixth of those sequences were non-productive.

In total, just over 650 healthy bone marrow donors made up the cohort. All cohort members were sampled while nominally healthy, although unrecorded immune exposures were likely present. The donor was CMV seropositive and belonged to the group of 250 to 300 seropositive cohort members. A peripheral blood sample was provided by each donor, and peripheral blood mononuclear cells were used for TCR beta sequencing. Genomic DNA was extracted from the blood cell samples with the Qiagen DNeasy Blood Extraction Kit. The protocol used for the library was the immunoSEQ multiplex PCR assay. For the multiplex PCR, a mixture combining 60 forward primers for TCR Vbeta segments and 13 reverse primers for TCR Jbeta segments was used. The CDR3 region of rearranged TCR beta genes was amplified from genomic DNA by a multiplex PCR assay. The Illumina HiSeq System was used to sequence the amplified TCR beta libraries as 87-base-pair reads. The original pipeline was this. A later analysis tallied tens of millions of unique TCR beta chains across the approximately 670 repertoires, and some 10 million of those chains were shared by two or more donors. Raw reads were error-corrected and collapsed into unique sequences by a nearest-neighbor algorithm in which closely related sequences were merged to remove PCR and sequencing errors. To assign V, D and J gene segments, CDR3 sequences were aligned to IMGT reference sequences. For a sequence to be retained, at least a six-nucleotide match to both a V gene segment and a J gene segment was required. A rearrangement counted as productive if the CDR3 had no stop codons and remained in frame with V and J, and every other rearrangement counted as non-productive. Following IMGT convention, CDR3 was defined as the stretch from the second conserved V-encoded cysteine up to the conserved J-encoded phenylalanine. The earlier analysis of 587 of the donors excluded sequences that lacked an unambiguous match to a single V gene segment. An earlier analysis of several hundred of the donors called V segments functional above 56.7% productive rearrangements and segregating when the between-donor standard deviation exceeded 5%. To diagnose cytomegalovirus status from the catalog of TCR beta chain sequences, a statistical classification framework was built. V and J gene assignment, in a later analysis, came from comparing TCR nucleotide sequences with IMGT/GENE-DB human TR gene sequences. In a later analysis, CDR3 sequences and most-parsimonious VDJ recombination scenarios were assigned using the TCRdist pipeline. In a later analysis, each TCR beta chain was defined by its CDR3 amino acid sequence together with its V-gene family, and reads without a unique V-gene family were excluded. To address suspected cross-contamination and a sequencing artifact, a later analysis removed roughly 640 highly shared, low-generation-probability nucleotide sequences. A later analysis calculated a clonal expansion index for each public chain from normalized within-repertoire ranks of inferred template counts. A later analysis computed generation probabilities with a VDJ recombination model fitted to out-of-frame rearrangements, and checked the results against IGoR. Hypergeometric tests were used in a later analysis to score TCR-TCR, TCR-HLA and TCR-CMV co-occurrence, with a repertoire-size bias correction applied to the TCR pairs. In a later analysis, false discovery rates were estimated by permuting HLA or CMV assignments 20 times. In a later analysis, co-occurring TCRs were grouped using DBSCAN, with TCRdist sequence similarity added in when clustering inside HLA-allele-positive subsets. Co-occurrence clustering excluded repertoires with fewer than 30,000 or more than 120,000 public chains, plus five with anomalous nucleotide sharing. TCRdb took this table from immuneACCESS and kept in-frame rearrangements with V and J called. Such tables lack part of the clones; where checked against another copy, unresolved V genes explain under half of the gap, and the rest is unexplained. V and J calls and clone size are given by that table; D and trimming were obtained from the DNA. This sample is represented by fewer than 65,000 clones; roughly 80% of them were singletons. The ten largest clones add up to about 3.6% of the sample.

General findings and caveats noted by the study authors: The earlier analysis of approximately 560 of the donors excluded seventeen rarely observed V segments, including chromosome 9 orphons, because counts were too low. According to the authors, the approach could potentially be generalized to other disease states and immunological phenotypes. A later analysis reported that several top co-occurrence clusters appeared linked to parvovirus B19, influenza, CMV and Epstein-Barr virus. The classifier was reported to diagnose cytomegalovirus status with high specificity and sensitivity in both the original and validation cohorts. The cohort was sequenced for TCR beta chains only, and without alpha or paired-chain data the features that could be detected were limited. Linkage disequilibrium might explain the correlated functional status among segregating V segments, but an unknown experimental factor could not be ruled out. In a later analysis, HLA-associated TCR beta chains showed more clonal expansion and lower generation probabilities than non-associated chains that were equally common. Specific HLA alleles were associated with 15,000 to 20,000 TCR beta sequences at a false discovery rate of 0.05 in a later analysis. A cluster of highly shared sequence variants was judged likely to be a technical artifact of the sequencing pipeline. Some IMGT-functional V segments, including TRBV6-2 and TRBV6-3, could not be distinguished by the 87-base-pair reads and were therefore excluded. Three of the identified cytomegalovirus-associated TCR beta chains were confirmed in vitro to be specific for cytomegalovirus antigens. Strong co-occurrence of HLA alleles, especially DR and DQ, made assigning TCR associations to individual alleles difficult. A later genetic analysis associated a missense DCLRE1C variant with V-gene and J-gene trimming of TCR beta chains, and an independent cohort replicated the association. A later genetic analysis reported fewer N-insertions in productive TCRs among donors in an Asian-associated ancestry cluster than the roughly 700-donor mean. HLA typing was unavailable for some donors at each locus, so association tests used only the typed subset. Sequencing depth was assumed to be roughly uniform across donors in the presence/absence analyses, though that assumption may not hold. A further reported finding was that TCR beta sequences accurately predicted the HLA-A and HLA-B alleles for most subjects in the first cohort. In a later analysis, most CMV-associated TCR beta chains were found to appear HLA-restricted, with HLA associations seemingly driven largely by CMV exposure. A total of about 150 TCR beta chains were listed by the study as associated with cytomegalovirus. Broadly in line with IMGT annotations, most TCR beta V segments showed up in productive rearrangements about 87% or about 30% of the time in an earlier analysis of around 600 of the donors. In a later analysis, TCR association rates were found to vary across HLA loci, with the most associated TCRs seen for DRB1 alleles and the fewest for HLA-C alleles. The only immune exposure information available for the cohort was CMV serostatus. Across donors, most TCR sequences were observed very rarely, whereas some public TCRs were present in many individuals.

In regard to this clone: Its binding antigen is unknown. The input lacks base qualities; no much larger clone sits a single base away.

CDR1 and CDR2 are drawn from the germline V gene (reference sequence): PRHDT, FYEKMQ. There are 16 amino acids in the CDR3, from cysteine to phenylalanine inclusive. Only the CDR3 DNA stays, 48 bases, in frame from base 1. After removal of 6 bases from V and 4 bases from J, the junction retains 14 bases not matched to a gene. The chain links TRBV13 with TRBJ1-2; TRBD1 agrees with 7 junctional bases. The source material was PBMCs. The sequence came from a woman in her forties in good health and CMV-seropositive. The DNA sequence is given as TGTGCCAGCAGTGTCACACAAACCGGGACAGCCTATGGCTACACCTTC. This encodes CASSVTQTGTAYGYTF.